This passage covers 5 T cell receptor beta chains from one sample sequenced in a study of T-cell memory formation after mild COVID-19. Using its own MiXCR run on the 5' RACE reads, TCRdb lists one record per CDR3 protein. The sample records some 210,000 distinct CDR3 sequences, roughly a tenth being singletons. The sample was PBMCs or a T cell subset sorted from them (not recorded which). Receptors originate from a man younger than 30 who had mild COVID-19 (a few samples of this study predate the infection). Cell type and time point are not known.

This clonotype was observed at least ten times. The rearrangement links TRBV4-3 to TRBJ2-3, with a weak D call TRBD2 (7 bases). Per the germline V gene, CDR1 is LGHNA and CDR2 is YSLEER. CDR3 length equals 19 residues. The V end lost 0 bases, the J end lost 3 bases, and 22 bases lay between the germline ends. CDR3 in amino acids: CASSQDWGRGGAGTDTQYF. The CDR3 bases are TGCGCCAGCAGCCAAGATTGGGGTAGGGGGGGCGCCGGGACAGATACGCAGTATTTT.

This clonotype turned up a few times. J is TRBJ1-5 and V is TRBV7-2; 9 bases agree with TRBD1. Trimming removed 4 bases from V and 7 bases from J; junction bases left unmatched: 5. Germline V gene data show CDR1 as SGHTA and CDR2 as FQGNSA. The CDR3 runs to 14 residues. The CDR3 here is CASSSGQGVQPQHF. The CDR3 DNA is TGTGCCAGCAGCTCGGGACAGGGCGTACAGCCCCAGCATTTT.

The chain employs TRBV3-1 and TRBJ2-3; D gene ambiguous. The germline CDR1 and CDR2 sequences are LGHDT and YNNKEL (reference sequence). This CDR3 spans 14 amino acids. The ends were cut back, 1 base at V and 0 bases at J, with 5 bases in the middle. For the CDR3, the DNA is TGTGCCAGCAGCCAAGGGATTAGCACAGATACGCAGTATTTT. Translating gives CASSQGISTDTQYF.

The chain links TRBV5-1 to TRBJ2-3; D is ambiguous. Germline CDR1 and CDR2: SGHRS and YFSETQ. V shed 0 bases and J shed 1 base, with 15 bases lying between them. The CDR3 runs 17 residues. DNA of the CDR3: TGCGCCAGCAGCTTGGGCCCACCGGGCTTTGGCACAGATACGCAGTATTTT. Its protein product is CASSLGPPGFGTDTQYF. The full variable domain, its missing parts supplied by reference TRBV5-1 and TRBJ2-3, is KAGVTQTPRYLIKTRGQQVTLSCSPISGHRSVSWYQQTPGQGLQFLFEYFSETQRNKGNFPGRFSGRQFSNSRSEMNVSTLELGDSALYLCASSLGPPGFGTDTQYFGPGTRLTVL.

This clonotype is deemed large (0.1 to 1%). The gene calls are TRBV25-1 and TRBJ2-3; the D gene is possibly TRBD1 (6 bases). Germline lookup yields CDR1 MGHDK and CDR2 SYGVNS. Trimming cost V 7 bases and J 1 base, with 12 bases left between them. The CDR3 runs 14 residues. CDR3 in DNA: TGTGCCAGCACATCAGGGGCTGGCACAGATACGCAGTATTTT. It encodes CASTSGAGTDTQYF.